These 20 T cell receptor beta chains share one sample of origin, sequenced in a study of T cells after yellow fever vaccination. From the 5' RACE reads, TCRdb called clonotypes with MiXCR, one entry per CDR3 protein. The sample gives about 120,000 distinct CDR3 sequences, around 9.8% of which show up once; under 40% is in the top ten. Sequencing was performed on CD8+ T cells sorted from PBMCs, taken on the day of the yellow fever booster vaccination. The receptors were sampled from a young man who received the YFV17D yellow fever vaccine.

CDR3 DNA: TGTGCCAGTAGTTCCCCCTCCGGGGGGAGGATAGCCAAAAACATTCAGTACTTC. Protein: CASSSPSGGRIAKNIQYF. The chain combines TRBV19 with TRBJ2-4; 7 bases align to TRBD2. Germline V gives CDR1 LNHDA, CDR2 SQIVND (reference sequence). The V segment lost 5 bases and the J segment 0 bases; nucleotides outside the gene matches: 13. The CDR3 loop spans 18 amino acids.

CDR3 sequence reads: CASSALAPAYEQYF. CDR3 bases: TGTGCCAGCAGTGCCCTAGCTCCCGCCTACGAGCAGTACTTC. The rearrangement links TRBV6-5 to TRBJ2-7; a weak D match, TRBD2 (5 bases). The germline gives CDR1 MNHEY, CDR2 SVGAGI. Trimming removed 5 bases from V and 2 bases from J, with 13 bases in between. The CDR3 is 14 amino acids.

The genes are TRBV28 and TRBJ2-7; the match to TRBD1 covers 12 bases. V lost 3 bases and J lost 2; bases outside the gene matches: 2. CDR1 and CDR2 (germline): MDHEN, SYDVKM. The CDR3 totals 15 residues. CDR3 DNA: TGTGCCAGCAGTTTCGGGACAGGGGGCCCCTACGAGCAGTACTTC. It specifies CASSFGTGGPYEQYF.

The genes are TRBV3-1 and TRBJ1-5; D is undetermined. This CDR3 spans 14 amino acids. V dropped 1 base and J dropped 6 bases, with 10 bases sitting between them. The germline gives CDR1 LGHDT, CDR2 YNNKEL (reference sequence). CDR3 loop: CASSQGLMGQPQHF. CDR3 in DNA: TGTGCCAGCAGCCAAGGTCTGATGGGTCAGCCCCAGCATTTT.

This chain joins TRBV5-6 and TRBJ1-5, with D possibly being TRBD1 (5 bases). V was clipped by 1 base and J by 2 bases, with 10 bases between them. CDR3 length: 15 residues. The germline gives CDR1 SGHDT, CDR2 YYEEEE. The CDR3 reads CASSLWGSGNQPQHF. In nucleotides, the CDR3 is TGTGCCAGCAGCTTGTGGGGGTCGGGCAATCAGCCCCAGCATTTT. Full variable domain (remainder filled in from reference TRBV5-6 and TRBJ1-5): DAGVTQSPTHLIKTRGQQVTLRCSPKSGHDTVSWYQQALGQGPQFIFQYYEEEERQRGNFPDRFSGHQFPNYSSELNVNALLLGDSALYLCASSLWGSGNQPQHFGDGTRLSIL.

The chain couples TRBV27 to TRBJ2-7, with 8 bases identical to TRBD1. Germline V gene data show CDR1 as MNHEY and CDR2 as SMNVEV (reference sequence). The CDR3 sequence is 13 residues long. Trimming took 5 bases from V and 4 from J; bases not matched to a gene: 4. CDR3 amino acids: CASSPRTGYEQYF. The CDR3, as DNA: TGTGCCAGCAGTCCCAGGACAGGGTACGAGCAGTACTTC.

The chain couples TRBV9 to TRBJ1-2; 8 bases are a match to TRBD1. J lost 3 bases, V lost 3 bases, and 7 bases had no gene match. The CDR3 consists of 15 residues. The germline V gene encodes CDR1 SGDLS and CDR2 YYNGEE. The CDR3 region has the DNA TGTGCCAGCAGCGAGCACAGGGGGGAGTACTATGGCTACACCTTC. This encodes CASSEHRGEYYGYTF.

The CDR3 spells CSARGTSGEPTYEQYF. The CDR3 DNA reads as TGCAGTGCTAGAGGGACTAGCGGGGAGCCCACCTACGAGCAGTACTTC. This chain connects TRBV20-1 to TRBJ2-7; 12 bases are a match to TRBD2. V was clipped by 1 base and J by 2 bases; unmatched bases: 6. In germline, CDR1 is DFQATT, CDR2 SNEGSKA (reference sequence). This CDR3 region has 16 residues.

V gene TRBV6-6 combines with J gene TRBJ1-5; D call uncertain. Germline CDR1 is MNHNY and CDR2 is SVGAGI (reference sequence). The CDR3 runs to 13 residues. V lost 11 bases, J lost 2 bases, and 13 bases lay in between. In DNA form, the CDR3 reads TGTGCCTGCAATCGAGGCGGCAATCAGCCCCAGCATTTT. It translates to CACNRGGNQPQHF.

This clonotype was detected many times. The chain joins TRBV4-1 to TRBJ2-7; no firm D call. Deletions cut 1 base from V and 2 bases from J, with 15 bases between. This CDR3 spans 16 amino acids. Germline V gene sequence: CDR1 MGHRA, CDR2 YSYEKL. Here the CDR3 DNA reads TGCGCCAGCAGCCAAGGCCATGGAGAGAAGGCCTACGAGCAGTACTTC. This codes for CASSQGHGEKAYEQYF.

This chain connects TRBV27 to TRBJ1-5; a weak D match, TRBD1 (6 bases). This CDR3 comprises 15 residues. Germline assignment: CDR1 MNHEY and CDR2 SMNVEV (reference sequence). Trimming stripped 2 bases from V and 6 bases from J, with 14 bases between. As DNA, the CDR3 is TGTGCCAGCAGTTTAGTAGGGGGTTCCTTTCAGCCCCAGCATTTT. Translation: CASSLVGGSFQPQHF.

This clonotype was counted a few times. This chain uses TRBV7-6 with TRBJ2-3; D gene uncertain. Trimming took off 0 bases at V and 4 bases at J, with 8 bases between the two ends. The CDR3 runs 14 residues. Looked up from germline, CDR1 is SGHVS and CDR2 is FNYEAQ. CDR3 sequence reads: CASSLAGMADTQYF. The CDR3 DNA is TGTGCCAGCAGCTTAGCGGGAATGGCAGATACGCAGTATTTT.

This clonotype was seen ten or more times. V and J are TRBV6-5 and TRBJ1-1; TRBD1 might be the D (6 bases). This CDR3 is 15 amino acids long. The germline V gene has CDR1 MNHEY and CDR2 SVGAGI. Between the trimmed V and J ends, which lost 4 bases and 5 bases, there was a span of 17 bases. CDR3 protein: CASSFSPQGRTEAFF. CDR3 nucleotides: TGTGCCAGCAGTTTCTCCCCTCAGGGGAGGACTGAAGCTTTCTTT.

This clonotype occurred a few times. This sequence joins TRBV5-4 and TRBJ2-3; 9 nucleotides align to TRBD2. The CDR3 runs to 15 residues. CDR1 and CDR2 from the germline V gene are SGHNT and YYREEE (reference sequence). V gave up 3 bases and J gave up 2 bases; unmatched junction bases: 4. The CDR3 coding sequence is TGTGCCAGCAGCTCAGCGGGGGGACTCACAGATACGCAGTATTTT. This translates into CASSSAGGLTDTQYF. Using reference TRBV5-4 and TRBJ2-3 for the parts outside the CDR3, the full variable domain is ETGVTQSPTHLIKTRGQQVTLRCSSQSGHNTVSWYQQALGQGPQFIFQYYREEENGRGNFPPRFSGLQFPNYSSELNVNALELDDSALYLCASSSAGGLTDTQYFGPGTRLTVL.

This sequence joins TRBV7-9 and TRBJ1-5; no clear D. The CDR3 covers 15 residues. Deletions cut 1 base from V and 4 bases from J, with 11 bases between. Germline-derived CDR1 and CDR2 are SEHNR and FQNEAQ (reference sequence). The CDR3 region is CASSLGFGENQPQHF. The CDR3 DNA follows: TGTGCCAGCAGCTTAGGTTTCGGCGAGAATCAGCCCCAGCATTTT.

This clonotype has a handful of counts. This sequence joins TRBV7-2 and TRBJ1-4; possible D gene TRBD1, 5 bases. Trimming took 5 bases from V and 7 from J, leaving 14 bases between them. CDR3 length: 14 amino acids. Germline V gene sequence: CDR1 SGHTA, CDR2 FQGNSA. Here the CDR3 reads CASSPGAGREKLFF. The DNA of the CDR3 is TGTGCCAGCAGCCCAGGCGCGGGGCGTGAAAAACTGTTTTTT. Full variable domain (outside the CDR3, taken from reference TRBV7-2 and TRBJ1-4): GAGVSQSPSNKVTEKGKDVELRCDPISGHTALYWYRQSLGQGLEFLIYFQGNSAPDKSGLPSDRFSAERTGGSVSTLTIQRTQQEDSAVYLCASSPGAGREKLFFGSGTQLSVL.

This clonotype came up many times. The J gene is TRBJ2-1, the V gene TRBV7-6; D may be TRBD1 or TRBD2 (5 bases each). The CDR3 consists of 13 residues. Per germline, CDR1 SGHVS and CDR2 FNYEAQ. Trimming cost V 0 bases and J 6 bases, with 6 bases left between them. In DNA form, the CDR3 reads TGTGCCAGCAGCTTAGCTGGGGGCAATGAGCAGTTCTTC. It is translated as CASSLAGGNEQFF.

The chain joins TRBV2 to TRBJ2-7, with TRBD1 matching 7 bases. J was trimmed by 2 bases and V by 3 bases; bases with no gene match: 4. There are 14 residues in the CDR3. In germline, CDR1 is SNHLY, CDR2 FYNNEI. In DNA, the CDR3 is TGTGCCAGCAGTGATAGGGGGCTTCCCTACGAGCAGTACTTC. This gives the protein CASSDRGLPYEQYF.

The table lists this clonotype with a few counts. The V and J genes are TRBV6-2 or TRBV6-3 and TRBJ1-1; D remains unclear. This CDR3 comprises 12 residues. The germline V gene has CDR1 MNHEY and CDR2 SVGEGT. Trimming cost V 1 base and J 5 bases, with 5 bases left between them. The CDR3 here is CASSYLGTEAFF. CDR3 nucleotide sequence: TGTGCCAGCAGTTACTTAGGTACTGAAGCTTTCTTT.

This rearrangement joins TRBV25-1 to TRBJ2-5, with TRBD1 matching over 8 bases. CDR1 and CDR2 from the germline V gene are MGHDK and SYGVNS. The CDR3 spans 12 residues. The V gene end was trimmed by 9 bases and the J gene end by 5 bases; junction bases not matched to a gene: 5. CDR3 sequence: CASRTGMETQYF. CDR3 nucleotide sequence: TGTGCCAGTAGGACAGGGATGGAGACCCAGTACTTC.